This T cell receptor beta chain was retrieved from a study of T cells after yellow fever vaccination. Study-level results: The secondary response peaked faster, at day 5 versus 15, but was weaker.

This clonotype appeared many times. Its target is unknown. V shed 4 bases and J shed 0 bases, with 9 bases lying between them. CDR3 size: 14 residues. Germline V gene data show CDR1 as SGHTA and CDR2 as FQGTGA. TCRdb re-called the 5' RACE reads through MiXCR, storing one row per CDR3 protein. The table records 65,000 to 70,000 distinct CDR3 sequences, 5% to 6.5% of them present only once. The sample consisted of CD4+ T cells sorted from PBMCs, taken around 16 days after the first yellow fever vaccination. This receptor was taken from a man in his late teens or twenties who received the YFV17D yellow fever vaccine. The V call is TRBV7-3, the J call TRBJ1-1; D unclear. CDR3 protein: CASSSGRLNTEAFF. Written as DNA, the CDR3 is TGTGCCAGCAGCTCCGGACGGCTGAACACTGAAGCTTTCTTT.